The rows below give T cell receptor beta chains drawn from one sample of a study of T cells expressing NK-cell markers. TCRdb processed the 5' RACE reads again and assigns one entry to each CDR3 protein, with no DNA. Recorded for this sample: under 600,000 distinct CDR3 sequences. Sequenced sample: blood T cells: a sorted CD56 or NKG2C T cell subset, CD4+ or CD8+ T cells, or bulk PBMC T cells (not recorded which). The receptors originated from a woman aged 45-59 years in good health. Both conserved end residues are part of each CDR3.

TRBV12-3/TRBV12-4	18	TRBJ2-5	CASSSLAGGPQNQETQYF
TRBV29-1	14	TRBJ2-1	CSVVSRLANDEQFF
TRBV3-1	16	TRBJ1-2	CASSQEPSEANYGYTF
TRBV12-3/TRBV12-4	15	TRBJ2-1	CASFRTGGVSNEQFF
TRBV5-1	15	TRBJ2-3	CASSSNSGSRDTQYF
TRBV5-1	13	TRBJ2-1	CASSLVRGNEQFF
TRBV12-3/TRBV12-4	13	TRBJ1-1	CASSRTGWFEAFF
TRBV6-6	17	TRBJ2-1	CASSPAVPTSSYNEQFF
TRBV27	16	TRBJ2-3	CASSSLSGSVSDTQYF
TRBV12-3/TRBV12-4	14	TRBJ1-1	CASSSQGFYTEAFF
TRBV5-1	18	TRBJ2-2	CASSLGHGLAPGTGELFF
TRBV3-1	14	TRBJ2-3	CASSPLASSDTQYF
TRBV4-2	17	TRBJ2-2	CASSQTGTGSGTGELFF
TRBV20-1	13	TRBJ2-1	CSAQDFGDNEQFF
TRBV5-5	13	TRBJ2-3	CASSLDGGATQYF
TRBV14	14	TRBJ1-2	CASSQDGPGVGYTF
TRBV28	13	TRBJ1-1	CASSFPDNTEAFF
TRBV7-3	16	TRBJ2-3	CASSLTPLVHTDTQYF
TRBV27	13	TRBJ1-2	CASSGNLVYGYTF
TRBV6-9	20	TRBJ2-1	CARIKFMTSGTASSYNEQFF
TRBV10-3	13	TRBJ2-7	CASAPGQGYEQYF
TRBV20-1	11	TRBJ2-4	CSAGNENIQYF